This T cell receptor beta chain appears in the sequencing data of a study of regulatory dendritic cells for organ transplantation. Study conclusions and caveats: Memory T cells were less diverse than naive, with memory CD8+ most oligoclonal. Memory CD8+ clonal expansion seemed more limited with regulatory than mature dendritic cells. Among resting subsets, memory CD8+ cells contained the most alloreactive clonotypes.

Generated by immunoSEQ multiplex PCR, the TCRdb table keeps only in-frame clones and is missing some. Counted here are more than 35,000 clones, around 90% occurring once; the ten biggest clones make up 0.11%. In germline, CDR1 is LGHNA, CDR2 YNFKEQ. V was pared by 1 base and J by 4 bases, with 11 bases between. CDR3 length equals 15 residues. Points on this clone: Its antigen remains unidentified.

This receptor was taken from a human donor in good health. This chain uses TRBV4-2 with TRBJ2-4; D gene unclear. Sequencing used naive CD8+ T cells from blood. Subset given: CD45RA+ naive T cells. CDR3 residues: CASSQAADPKNIQYF. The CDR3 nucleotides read TGTGCCAGCAGCCAAGCGGCGGATCCTAAAAACATTCAGTACTTC.